This TCR beta chain was sequenced for a study of T cells after yellow fever vaccination. Study overall: Researchers used SMART-Seq v4 Ultra Low Input to prepare fractions that had low cell numbers.

TCRdb re-analysed the 5' RACE reads in MiXCR, keeping a single row per CDR3 protein. The data contain about 340,000 distinct CDR3 sequences, approximately 4% of them singletons. This clonotype was seen a handful of times. Its antigen is not known. Study conclusions and caveats: When the response was secondary, it was weaker but reached its peak faster, day 5 versus 15.

This clonotype originated in a man between 18 and 29 years old who received the YFV17D yellow fever vaccine. The source was PBMCs, collected 5 days after the yellow fever booster vaccination.

The CDR3 region is CASSPSGQGAYEQYF. For the CDR3, the DNA is TGTGCCAGCAGCCCCTCGGGACAGGGGGCCTACGAGCAGTACTTC. The chain recombines TRBV7-2 with TRBJ2-7; TRBD1 matches at 11 bases. CDR1 is SGHTA and CDR2 is FQGNSA in the germline V gene. This CDR3 has 15 residues. V shed 5 bases, J shed 2 bases, and the junction held 5 bases outside the gene matches.